This T cell receptor beta chain comes out of a study of blood T cells in healthy people across ages. Study in general: Template switching caught about one barcoded beta molecule for each two T cells. Findings of the study overall: Diversity was higher, and naive CD4+ cells more numerous, in long-lived donors than in aged donors.

About this clonotype itself: Its antigen is as yet unknown. The germline gene is not matched at one end of the junction; a read error may be the cause.

A second PCR of 7 to 11 cycles used a sample-barcoded 5' primer and a J-beta primer mix. A minimum of 2.5 million CDR3-containing paired-end reads was obtained for each sample. TCRdb redid the calling of the 5' RACE reads with MiXCR, one entry per CDR3 protein. The table has around 750,000 distinct CDR3 sequences, roughly 53% seen once. CDR3 size: 15 residues. Germline CDR1 and CDR2: MGHDK and SYGVNS. Each sample had at least 6.5 million PBMCs isolated. Sequenced sample: blood. This TCR came from a man older than 75 in good health. V usage is TRBV25-1 and J usage is TRBJ2-7; D is unresolved. Written as DNA, the CDR3 is TGTACCAGCAGTGAATACCCGGACGGAACCTACGAGCAGTACTTC. It translates to CTSSEYPDGTYEQYF.